The next 9 T cell receptor beta chains were all read from a single sample in a study of cytomegalovirus exposure and HLA in healthy donors (dated by TCRdb to about 2017). Library prep was done by the immunoSEQ multiplex PCR assay. The multiplex PCR relied on a mix of 60 forward primers for TCR Vbeta segments and 13 reverse primers for TCR Jbeta segments. TCRdb took over this immuneACCESS table, retaining in-frame rearrangements with V and J assigned. Such tables are incomplete; in checked studies, under half of the missing clones stem from an unresolved V gene, and the remainder is unexplained. In this sample the table shows 200,000 to 300,000 clones, 80% to 90% of which occur a single time. The ten biggest clones cover about 2% of the sample. Sequenced sample: PBMCs. These receptors all stem from a woman between 35 and 50 years old in good health and CMV-seropositive.

The chain carries TRBV19 and TRBJ1-3; 7 bases align to TRBD1. V trimming: 5 bases; J trimming: 0 bases; junction bases outside the gene matches: 10. From germline, CDR1 is LNHDA and CDR2 SQIVND (reference sequence). This CDR3 is built from 17 residues. CDR3 residues: CASSARTDRVSGNTIYF. CDR3 nucleotide sequence: TGTGCCAGTAGTGCCCGCACCGACAGGGTCTCTGGAAACACCATATATTTT.

The chain uses TRBV28 and TRBJ2-7; 7 bases line up with TRBD2. The CDR3 length is 17 residues. In germline, CDR1 is MDHEN, CDR2 SYDVKM. V dropped 4 bases and J dropped 0; count of bases not matched to a gene: 12. DNA of the CDR3: TGTGCCAGCAGTTCCTCAGCGGGGAAACGAAGCTCCTACGAGCAGTACTTC. It is translated as CASSSSAGKRSSYEQYF.

This sequence joins TRBV19 and TRBJ2-5; D is uncertain. The length of the CDR3 is 17 residues. Trimming took off 3 bases at V and 2 bases at J, with 19 bases between the two ends. CDR1 and CDR2 (germline): LNHDA, SQIVND (reference sequence). Here the CDR3 reads CASSMKGPVWAQETQYF. The CDR3 DNA follows: TGTGCCAGTAGTATGAAAGGTCCTGTTTGGGCGCAAGAGACCCAGTACTTC.

This clone was counted a few times. This chain joins TRBV4-3 and TRBJ2-3, with TRBD2 as a possible D gene (6 bases). Trimming cost V 0 bases and J 2 bases, with 12 bases left between them. Germline CDR1 LGHNA, CDR2 YSLEER. CDR3 length: 16 amino acids. The CDR3 DNA follows: TGCGCCAGCAGCCAAGATTCGGCGGGGCACACAGATACGCAGTATTTT. It specifies CASSQDSAGHTDTQYF.

V gene TRBV13 combines with J gene TRBJ2-3, with TRBD2 matching 10 bases. CDR3 length: 17 amino acids. Germline values: CDR1 PRHDT, CDR2 FYEKMQ (reference sequence). The ends lost 5 bases at V and 6 bases at J; junction bases unmatched: 14. CDR3 nucleotide sequence: TGTGCCAGCAGCCCCCACCCTGGGCCAGCGGGAGGGGATACGCAGTATTTT. Encoded protein: CASSPHPGPAGGDTQYF.

The chain uses TRBV30 and TRBJ2-1; a possible D gene is TRBD2 (6 bases). The CDR3 consists of 15 residues. Trimming stripped 3 bases from V and 4 bases from J, with 16 bases between. Germline V gene sequence: CDR1 GTSNPN, CDR2 SVGIG (reference sequence). The CDR3 DNA reads as TGTGCCTGGAGCCGCATATCTGGGGGGTACAATGAGCAGTTCTTC. Its translation is CAWSRISGGYNEQFF.

The chain links TRBV19 to TRBJ1-1; no firm D call. Looked up from germline, CDR1 is LNHDA and CDR2 is SQIVND (reference sequence). This CDR3 is 14 amino acids long. The ends were cut back, 4 bases at V and 0 bases at J, with 9 bases in the middle. CDR3 DNA sequence: TGTGCCAGTAGTACCCGTGTCTTGAACACTGAAGCTTTCTTT. Translating gives CASSTRVLNTEAFF.

The chain links TRBV28 to TRBJ1-2; 9 positions agree with TRBD1. With V trimmed by 6 bases and J by 4 bases, 18 bases remained unmatched. CDR3 size: 18 residues. Germline CDR1 MDHEN, CDR2 SYDVKM. CDR3 amino acids: CASSLHPGQGIGSYGYTF. CDR3 coding DNA: TGTGCCAGCAGCCTGCATCCTGGACAGGGGATTGGTAGCTATGGCTACACCTTC.

V usage is TRBV6-6 and J usage is TRBJ2-6; D is uncertain. Germline CDR1 and CDR2: MNHNY and SVGAGI (reference sequence). The CDR3 runs 16 residues. V gave up 5 bases and J gave up 0 bases, with 11 bases separating them. For the CDR3, the DNA is TGTGCCAGCAGTAAGAAGGCTAGCTCTGGGGCCAACGTCCTGACTTTC. It specifies CASSKKASSGANVLTF.